This passage covers 13 T cell receptor beta chains from one sample sequenced in a study of OX40 agonist ivuxolimab in advanced cancers. Clones were sequenced by immunoSEQ multiplex PCR, and TCRdb holds only the in-frame ones, with some missing. The sample yields around 62,000 clones, about nine tenths seen once. Sequenced material: CD4+ or CD8+ T cells sorted from blood, taken in a trial of the OX40 agonist ivuxolimab. The origin of the receptors is an adult with an advanced solid tumor such as melanoma, head and neck, liver or kidney cancer.

The V call is TRBV6-1, the J call TRBJ1-2; the D is unclear. The V gene lost 5 bases and the J gene lost 6 bases, with 7 bases spanning the gap. The CDR3 loop spans 11 amino acids. Germline values: CDR1 MNHNS, CDR2 SASEGT. CDR3 DNA: TGTGCCAGCAGTACCTTGAATGGCTACACCTTC. This translates into CASSTLNGYTF.

The chain recombines TRBV7-8 with TRBJ2-1, with D perhaps TRBD2 (6 bases). V was trimmed by 5 bases and J by 4 bases, leaving 21 bases between them. Germline V gives CDR1 SGHVS, CDR2 FQNEAQ. The CDR3 spans 17 residues. CDR3 nucleotide sequence: TGTGCCAGCAGCCCCGGTCGGGGGAGAGGTAGTTACAATGAGCAGTTCTTC. This translates into CASSPGRGRGSYNEQFF.

The genes are TRBV30 and TRBJ2-7; 7 bases are shared with TRBD2. Germline assignment: CDR1 GTSNPN and CDR2 SVGIG (reference sequence). J was trimmed by 7 bases and V by 3 bases; bases with no gene match: 12. The CDR3 spans 14 residues. The CDR3 nucleotides are TGTGCCTGGAGGGGGCAGGGCGGGCGGGGGGAGCAGTACTTC. The encoded protein is CAWRGQGGRGEQYF.

The CDR3 nucleotides are TGTGCCAGCAGTCCCCGGACAGGTGGAAACACCATATATTTT. This gives the protein CASSPRTGGNTIYF. V and J are TRBV6-1 and TRBJ1-3; TRBD1 aligns across 7 bases. This CDR3 contains 14 residues. V gave up 5 bases and J gave up 3 bases; unmatched junction bases: 4. Germline lookup yields CDR1 MNHNS and CDR2 SASEGT.

The rearrangement links TRBV9 to TRBJ2-2; no firm D call. Germline lookup yields CDR1 SGDLS and CDR2 YYNGEE. V was cut by 3 bases and J by 0 bases, with 6 bases left in between. The CDR3 consists of 14 residues. The CDR3 spells CASSASANTGELFF. CDR3 DNA: TGTGCCAGCAGCGCGAGTGCGAACACCGGGGAGCTGTTTTTT.

The V gene is TRBV9, the J gene TRBJ2-2, with TRBD2 matching 10 bases. Germline-derived CDR1 and CDR2 are SGDLS and YYNGEE. The trim removed 0 bases at V and 5 bases at J, leaving 7 bases unmatched. CDR3 length equals 17 residues. In DNA, the CDR3 is TGTGCCAGCAGCGTAGGTGGGACTAGCGTGATTACCGGGGAGCTGTTTTTT. Protein: CASSVGGTSVITGELFF.

This rearrangement joins TRBV11-2 to TRBJ2-7, with D perhaps matching TRBD1 or TRBD2 (5 bases each). CDR1 and CDR2 from the germline V gene are SGHAT and FQNNGV. There are 14 residues in the CDR3. Trimming cost V 2 bases and J 6 bases, with 14 bases left between them. Here the CDR3 DNA reads TGTGCCAGCAGCTTAAAGGCCGGGGCTCCCGAGCAGTACTTC. This codes for CASSLKAGAPEQYF.

Here the CDR3 DNA reads TGTGCCAGCAGCTTAGTTCGGACTAGCGGGGCTATGAATGAGCAGTTCTTC. As protein: CASSLVRTSGAMNEQFF. The genes are TRBV7-8 and TRBJ2-1, with 12 positions matching TRBD2. The CDR3 is made up of 17 amino acids. V lost 1 base, J lost 7 bases, and 8 bases stayed unmatched. CDR1 SGHVS and CDR2 FQNEAQ come from the germline V gene.

This clone was seen just once. CDR3 amino acids: CATSRDRFGNEQFF. CDR3 coding DNA: TGTGCCACCAGCAGAGATCGGTTCGGAAATGAGCAGTTCTTC. This chain links TRBV15 with TRBJ2-1; no clear D. CDR3 length equals 14 residues. Germline loops: CDR1 LNHNV, CDR2 YYDKDF (reference sequence). With 0 bases removed from V and 7 bases from J, the gap between germline ends came to 10 bases.

The chain joins TRBV2 to TRBJ1-5; perhaps TRBD1 as D (6 bases). CDR1 and CDR2 (germline): SNHLY, FYNNEI. This CDR3 spans 14 amino acids. The V end lost 6 bases, the J end lost 4 bases, and 13 bases lay between the germline ends. The CDR3 nucleotides read TGTGCCAGCAGACCCATACAGGGAAATCAGCCCCAGCATTTT. Translation gives CASRPIQGNQPQHF.

This rearrangement joins TRBV6-5 to TRBJ1-2, with a possible D match to TRBD1 (5 bases). The V gene's germline CDR1 is MNHEY and CDR2 SVGAGI. The CDR3 has 15 residues. V was cut by 2 bases and J by 0 bases, with 10 bases left in between. The CDR3 loop is CASSYRGTANYGYTF. The CDR3 bases are TGTGCCAGCAGTTACCGCGGGACTGCTAACTATGGCTACACCTTC.

This clone appeared a single time. This chain links TRBV7-3 with TRBJ1-3; D unclear. Trimming took 1 base from V and 0 from J, leaving 7 bases between them. Germline CDR1 and CDR2: SGHTA and FQGTGA. The CDR3 extends over 15 amino acids. CDR3 DNA: TGTGCCAGCAGCTTAAGCTCGAGCTCTGGAAACACCATATATTTT. Translating it yields CASSLSSSSGNTIYF.

In this sample, this clone turned up a few times. This chain links TRBV15 with TRBJ1-2; possible D gene TRBD1, 6 bases. V dropped 0 bases and J dropped 7 bases, with 18 bases sitting between them. This CDR3 is built from 16 residues. In germline, CDR1 is LNHNV, CDR2 YYDKDF (reference sequence). The CDR3 coding sequence is TGTGCCACCAGCAGAGATACTCCGGGACACATGGCTGGCTACACCTTC. This codes for CATSRDTPGHMAGYTF.